This T cell receptor (beta chain) was profiled in a study of cytomegalovirus exposure and HLA in healthy donors. The PCR was carried out with 60 Vbeta primers and 13 Jbeta primers. In the original workflow: Later, tens of millions of unique TCR beta chains were counted in an analysis, and approximately 10 million of them were shared. Profiled with immunoSEQ multiplex PCR; TCRdb holds only in-frame clones, not every one. V and J calls and clone size follow that table, whereas D and trimming were derived from the DNA. Of around 90,000 clones in the sample, around three quarters were seen once. The CDR3 runs to 15 residues. CDR1 GTSNPN and CDR2 SVGIG come from the germline V gene (reference sequence). Germline trimming cut 1 base from V and 3 bases from J; bases unmatched to any gene: 5.

The receptor comes from a man aged 30-40 years in good health and CMV-seronegative. The sample taken for sequencing was PBMCs. The rearrangement uses TRBV30 and TRBJ2-2; 7 positions match TRBD2. The CDR3 region is CAWSGVAGDTGELFF. In DNA, the CDR3 is TGTGCCTGGAGTGGGGTAGCGGGCGACACCGGGGAGCTGTTTTTT.